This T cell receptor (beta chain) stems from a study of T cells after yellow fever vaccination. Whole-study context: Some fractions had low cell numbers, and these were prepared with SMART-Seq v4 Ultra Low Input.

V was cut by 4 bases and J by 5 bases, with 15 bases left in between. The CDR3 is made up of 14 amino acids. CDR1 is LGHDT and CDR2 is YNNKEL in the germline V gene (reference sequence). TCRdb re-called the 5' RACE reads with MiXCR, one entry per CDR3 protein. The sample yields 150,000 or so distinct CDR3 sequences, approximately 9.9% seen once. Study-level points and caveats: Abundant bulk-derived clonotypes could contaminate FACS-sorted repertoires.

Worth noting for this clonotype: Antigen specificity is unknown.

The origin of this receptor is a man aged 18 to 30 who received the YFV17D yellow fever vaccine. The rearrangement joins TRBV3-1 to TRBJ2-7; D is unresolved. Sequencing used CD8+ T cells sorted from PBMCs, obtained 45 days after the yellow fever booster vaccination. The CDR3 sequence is CASSPFAALHEQYF. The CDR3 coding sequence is TGTGCCAGCAGCCCTTTTGCGGCGCTCCACGAGCAGTACTTC.